A selection of T cell receptor beta chains follows, all from one sample in a study of blood T cell repertoires in COVID-19. Assay used: immunoSEQ multiplex PCR; TCRdb lists only in-frame clones, some missing. In the table there are 130,000 or so clones, about 87% of which are singletons. The sequencing input was peripheral blood. Receptor source: a man in his fifties or sixties with acute or convalescent COVID-19. CDR3s include the opening cysteine and the closing phenylalanine or tryptophan. A D gene is named only where the DNA matches it firmly. Only part of the rows carry a size: once, few, many, or a class if the clone is expanded.

D gene: .
V gene: TRBV28
clone size: .
J gene: TRBJ1-6
CDR3 protein: CASLADRGNSPLHF
CDR3 DNA: TGTGCCAGCCTCGCAGACAGAGGAAATTCACCCCTCCACTTT

D gene: .
V gene: TRBV30
clone size: once
J gene: TRBJ1-5
CDR3 protein: CAWSVEGGNQPQHF
CDR3 DNA: TGTGCCTGGAGTGTAGAGGGGGGCAATCAGCCCCAGCATTTT

D gene: .
V gene: TRBV4-1
clone size: once
J gene: TRBJ1-3
CDR3 protein: CASSQDELRSGNTIYF
CDR3 DNA: TGCGCCAGCAGCCAAGACGAGTTACGCTCTGGAAACACCATATATTTT

D gene: .
V gene: TRBV5-1
clone size: .
J gene: TRBJ1-1
CDR3 protein: CASSSGWNTEAFF
CDR3 DNA: TGCGCCAGCAGCTCAGGGTGGAACACTGAAGCTTTCTTT

D gene: .
V gene: TRBV5-6
clone size: .
J gene: TRBJ2-2
CDR3 protein: CASSLWGRTGELFF
CDR3 DNA: TGTGCCAGCAGCTTGTGGGGGCGCACCGGGGAGCTGTTTTTT

D gene: .
V gene: TRBV19
clone size: .
J gene: TRBJ1-1
CDR3 protein: CASSEQVSSLKAFF
CDR3 DNA: TGTGCCAGTAGTGAACAGGTATCCTCCTTGAAAGCTTTCTTT

D gene: .
V gene: TRBV10-3
clone size: .
J gene: TRBJ2-7
CDR3 protein: CAITEGQGKAYEQYF
CDR3 DNA: TGTGCCATCACCGAGGGTCAGGGGAAGGCCTACGAGCAGTACTTC

D gene: .
V gene: TRBV5-1
clone size: .
J gene: TRBJ2-3
CDR3 protein: CASSLEGVGTDTQYF
CDR3 DNA: TGCGCCAGCAGCTTGGAAGGGGTGGGCACAGATACGCAGTATTTT

D gene: .
V gene: TRBV29-1
clone size: .
J gene: TRBJ1-1
CDR3 protein: CSVALATEAFF
CDR3 DNA: TGCAGCGTTGCGCTGGCTACTGAAGCTTTCTTT

D gene: TRBD2
V gene: TRBV7-2
clone size: .
J gene: TRBJ2-3
CDR3 protein: CASSLGLAGVGNTQYF
CDR3 DNA: TGTGCCAGCAGCCTTGGACTAGCGGGGGTTGGAAATACGCAGTATTTT

D gene: TRBD1
V gene: TRBV11-2
clone size: .
J gene: TRBJ1-1
CDR3 protein: CASQNYRQGVEAFF
CDR3 DNA: TGTGCCAGCCAAAACTACCGACAGGGGGTTGAAGCTTTCTTT

D gene: .
V gene: TRBV28
clone size: .
J gene: TRBJ1-1
CDR3 protein: CASSLGANTEAFF
CDR3 DNA: TGTGCCAGCAGTCTTGGGGCTAACACTGAAGCTTTCTTT

D gene: .
V gene: TRBV28
clone size: .
J gene: TRBJ1-1
CDR3 protein: CASRITAGAEAFF
CDR3 DNA: TGTGCCAGCCGGATTACCGCGGGGGCCGAAGCTTTCTTT

D gene: .
V gene: TRBV7-2
clone size: .
J gene: TRBJ1-6
CDR3 protein: CASSLVAGPYNSPLHF
CDR3 DNA: TGTGCCAGCAGCTTAGTCGCAGGGCCATATAATTCACCCCTCCACTTT

D gene: .
V gene: TRBV5-1
clone size: .
J gene: TRBJ2-5
CDR3 protein: CASSSQETQYF
CDR3 DNA: TGCGCCAGCAGCTCTCAAGAGACCCAGTACTTC

D gene: TRBD2
V gene: TRBV28
clone size: .
J gene: TRBJ2-1
CDR3 protein: CATDTSGRYHEQFF
CDR3 DNA: TGTGCCACCGATACTAGCGGGAGGTACCATGAGCAGTTCTTC

D gene: .
V gene: TRBV7-2
clone size: .
J gene: TRBJ1-2
CDR3 protein: CASSSNFGGARGYTF
CDR3 DNA: TGTGCCAGCAGCTCAAACTTCGGGGGGGCGCGGGGCTACACCTTC

D gene: .
V gene: TRBV19
clone size: .
J gene: TRBJ1-5
CDR3 protein: CASSLGGEGWEPQHF
CDR3 DNA: TGTGCCAGTAGTCTCGGGGGGGAAGGCTGGGAGCCCCAGCATTTT

D gene: .
V gene: TRBV23-1
clone size: .
J gene: TRBJ1-1
CDR3 protein: CASSQNLPDTEAFF
CDR3 DNA: TGCGCCAGCAGTCAAAACCTCCCAGACACTGAAGCTTTCTTT

D gene: TRBD1
V gene: TRBV15
clone size: .
J gene: TRBJ1-5
CDR3 protein: CATSRSGDRANQPQHF
CDR3 DNA: TGTGCCACCAGCAGATCGGGGGACAGGGCCAATCAGCCCCAGCATTTT

D gene: .
V gene: TRBV28
clone size: few
J gene: TRBJ2-4
CDR3 protein: CASSLLTRSTKNIQYF
CDR3 DNA: TGTGCCAGCAGTTTATTGACAAGGTCCACCAAAAACATTCAGTACTTC

D gene: .
V gene: TRBV3-1/TRBV3-2
clone size: .
J gene: TRBJ1-1
CDR3 protein: CASSREGMNTEAFF
CDR3 DNA: TGTGCCAGCAGCCGGGAGGGAATGAACACTGAAGCTTTCTTT

D gene: .
V gene: TRBV19
clone size: .
J gene: TRBJ1-1
CDR3 protein: CASSIVRQGELSGTEAFF
CDR3 DNA: TGTGCCAGTAGTATAGTACGCCAGGGCGAGCTTTCTGGCACTGAAGCTTTCTTT

D gene: .
V gene: TRBV4-2
clone size: .
J gene: TRBJ1-5
CDR3 protein: CASSRGTGDQPQHF
CDR3 DNA: TGTGCCAGCAGCCGGGGAACGGGGGATCAGCCCCAGCATTTT

D gene: .
V gene: TRBV27
clone size: .
J gene: TRBJ2-7
CDR3 protein: CASSLGLSYEQYF
CDR3 DNA: TGTGCCAGCAGTTTAGGACTTTCTTACGAGCAGTACTTC

D gene: TRBD1
V gene: TRBV6-1
clone size: .
J gene: TRBJ1-5
CDR3 protein: CASSEKRSDRGLVWGTQPQHF
CDR3 DNA: TGTGCCAGCAGTGAAAAAAGGTCAGACAGGGGGCTGGTGTGGGGAACACAGCCCCAGCATTTT

D gene: .
V gene: TRBV28
clone size: .
J gene: TRBJ2-3
CDR3 protein: CASSGNTQYF
CDR3 DNA: TGTGCCAGCAGCGGTAATACGCAGTATTTT

D gene: TRBD1
V gene: TRBV5-1
clone size: .
J gene: TRBJ2-7
CDR3 protein: CASSLGTGHEQYF
CDR3 DNA: TGCGCCAGCAGCTTGGGGACAGGCCACGAGCAGTACTTC

D gene: .
V gene: TRBV19
clone size: .
J gene: TRBJ1-2
CDR3 protein: CASSTDNAYYGYTF
CDR3 DNA: TGTGCCAGTAGTACGGACAATGCGTACTATGGCTACACCTTC